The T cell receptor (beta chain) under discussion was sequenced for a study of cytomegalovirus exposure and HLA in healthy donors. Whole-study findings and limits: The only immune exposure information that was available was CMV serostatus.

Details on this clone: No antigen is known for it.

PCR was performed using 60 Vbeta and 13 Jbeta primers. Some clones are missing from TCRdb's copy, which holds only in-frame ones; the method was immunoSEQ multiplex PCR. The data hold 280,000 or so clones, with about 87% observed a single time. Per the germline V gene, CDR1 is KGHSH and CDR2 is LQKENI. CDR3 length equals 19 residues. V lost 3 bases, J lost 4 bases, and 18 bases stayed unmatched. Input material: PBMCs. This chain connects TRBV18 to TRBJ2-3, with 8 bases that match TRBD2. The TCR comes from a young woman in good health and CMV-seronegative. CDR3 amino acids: CASSPGLGRAGASADTQYF. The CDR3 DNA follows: TGTGCCAGCTCACCTGGACTGGGTAGAGCGGGGGCCTCGGCAGATACGCAGTATTTT.